This TCR beta chain is from a study of OX40 agonist ivuxolimab in advanced cancers. Measured with immunoSEQ multiplex PCR; TCRdb has only the in-frame clones, and not every one. The sample consists of tens of thousands of clones, about nine tenths of them appearing once. Germline CDR1 reads SQVTM; CDR2 reads ANQGSEA. This CDR3 has 13 amino acids. V gave up 4 bases and J gave up 2 bases, with 12 bases separating them. The chain links TRBV29-1 to TRBJ2-7, with D possibly being TRBD1 (6 bases). Here the sequenced sample was CD4+ or CD8+ T cells sorted from blood, taken in a trial of the OX40 agonist ivuxolimab. The receptor was derived from an adult with an advanced solid tumor such as melanoma, head and neck, liver or kidney cancer. The CDR3 protein is CSVVGPGAYEQYF. In nucleotides, the CDR3 is TGCAGCGTTGTGGGACCAGGGGCCTACGAGCAGTACTTC.